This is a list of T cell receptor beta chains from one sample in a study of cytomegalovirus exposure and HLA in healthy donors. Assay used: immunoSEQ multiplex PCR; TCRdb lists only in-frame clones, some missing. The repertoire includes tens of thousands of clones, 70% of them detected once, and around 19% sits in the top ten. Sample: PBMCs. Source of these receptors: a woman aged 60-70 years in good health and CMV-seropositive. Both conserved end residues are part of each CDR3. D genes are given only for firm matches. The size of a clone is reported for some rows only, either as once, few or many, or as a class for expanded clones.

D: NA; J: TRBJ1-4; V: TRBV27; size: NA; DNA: TGTGCCAGCAGTTACCAGGGTGTCGGTGAAAAACTGTTTTTT; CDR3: CASSYQGVGEKLFF
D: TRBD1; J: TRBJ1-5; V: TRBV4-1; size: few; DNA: TGCGCCAGCAGCCAAGACTGGGACAGGGTGGGTCAGCCCCAGCATTTT; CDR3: CASSQDWDRVGQPQHF
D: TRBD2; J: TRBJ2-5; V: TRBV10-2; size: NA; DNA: TGCGCCAGCAGCGTAGCGGGGCTCCAAGAGACCCAGTACTTC; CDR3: CASSVAGLQETQYF
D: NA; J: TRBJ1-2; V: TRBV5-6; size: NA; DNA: TGTGCCAGCAGCGTCCCGGCTCTCCAGAGGGGCTACACCTTC; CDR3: CASSVPALQRGYTF
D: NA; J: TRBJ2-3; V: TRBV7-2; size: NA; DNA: TGTGCCAGCAGCTTAGCGATGTCCAGGGTAGATACGCAGTATTTT; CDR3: CASSLAMSRVDTQYF
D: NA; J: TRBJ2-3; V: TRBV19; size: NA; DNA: TGTGCCAGTCGGGGGGCGCAGGCAGATACGCAGTATTTT; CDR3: CASRGAQADTQYF
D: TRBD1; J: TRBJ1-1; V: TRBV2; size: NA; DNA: TGTGCCAGCAGTGAAGGGCCAGGGGGGATGGCTTTCTTT; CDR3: CASSEGPGGMAFF
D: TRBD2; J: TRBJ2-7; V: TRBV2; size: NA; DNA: TGTGCCTCAGAGGTGCCCGGGGGGGACTACGAGCAGTACTTC; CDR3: CASEVPGGDYEQYF
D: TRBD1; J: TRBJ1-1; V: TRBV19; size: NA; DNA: TGTGCCAGTAGTGACAGGGCCACTGAAGCTTTCTTT; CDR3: CASSDRATEAFF
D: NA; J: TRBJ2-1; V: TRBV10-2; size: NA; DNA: TGCGCCAGCAGTGAGGTTGATAGCTCCTACAATGAGCAGTTCTTC; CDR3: CASSEVDSSYNEQFF
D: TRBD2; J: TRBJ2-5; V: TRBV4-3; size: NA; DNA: TGCGCCAGCAGCCTTATTAGCGGGGGTCAAGAGACCCAGTACTTC; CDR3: CASSLISGGQETQYF
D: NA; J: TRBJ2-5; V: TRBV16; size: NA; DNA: TGTGCCAGCAGCCCCTATAGCACCACACAAGAGACCCAGTACTTC; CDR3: CASSPYSTTQETQYF
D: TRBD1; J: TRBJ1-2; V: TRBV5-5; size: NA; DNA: TGTGCCAGCAGCTTCGACAGGGGGCTAGGCTACACCTTC; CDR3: CASSFDRGLGYTF
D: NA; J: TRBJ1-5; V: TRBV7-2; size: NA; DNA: TGTGCCAGCAGCTTAGGGGCAGGGGTTGGACAGCCCCAGCATTTT; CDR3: CASSLGAGVGQPQHF
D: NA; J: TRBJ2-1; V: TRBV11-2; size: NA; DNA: TGTGCCAGCAGCAGAGACAACTACAATGAGCAGTTCTTC; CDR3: CASSRDNYNEQFF
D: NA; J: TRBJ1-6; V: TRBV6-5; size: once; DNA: TGTGCCAGCAGTACCAGAAATTCACCCCTCCACTTT; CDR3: CASSTRNSPLHF
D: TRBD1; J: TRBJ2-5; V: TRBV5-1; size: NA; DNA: TGCGCCAGCAGCTTGGGGGGACAGGGACCACAAGAGACCCAGTACTTC; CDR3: CASSLGGQGPQETQYF
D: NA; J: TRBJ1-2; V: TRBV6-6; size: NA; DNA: TGTGCCAGCAGCGCGGGACGGACCCCGGAGGGCTACACCTTC; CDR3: CASSAGRTPEGYTF
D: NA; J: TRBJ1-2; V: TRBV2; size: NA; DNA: TGTGCCAGCAGTGAAGCGCACCCCAGTTCCTATGGCTACACCTTC; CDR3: CASSEAHPSSYGYTF
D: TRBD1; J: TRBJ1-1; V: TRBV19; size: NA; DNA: TGTGCCAGTAGTACTCCTCTGACAGGGTCGAGGACTGAAGCTTTCTTT; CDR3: CASSTPLTGSRTEAFF
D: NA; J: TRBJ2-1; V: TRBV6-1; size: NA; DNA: TGTGCCAGCAGTGTCAGCCGCAGGGCTTCCTACAATGAGCAGTTCTTC; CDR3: CASSVSRRASYNEQFF
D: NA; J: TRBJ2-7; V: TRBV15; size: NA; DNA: TGTGCCACCAGCAGGGATGCGTGGAGCCTCTACGAGCAGTACTTC; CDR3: CATSRDAWSLYEQYF
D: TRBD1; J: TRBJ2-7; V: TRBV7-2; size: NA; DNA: TGTGCCAGCAGCCTTTCGACAGGGCCCTACGAGCAGTACTTC; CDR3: CASSLSTGPYEQYF
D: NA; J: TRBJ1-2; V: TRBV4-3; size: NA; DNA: TGCGCCAGCAGCCAGGACCTTGGAAGGGAGGGAGGCTACACCTTC; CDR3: CASSQDLGREGGYTF
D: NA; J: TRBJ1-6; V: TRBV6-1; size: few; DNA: TGTGCCAGCAGTAACTGGGGCTATCGGAATTCACCCCTCCACTTT; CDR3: CASSNWGYRNSPLHF
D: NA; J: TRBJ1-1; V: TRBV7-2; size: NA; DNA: TGTGCCAGCGTAGCCCAGTGGCAGGGGAAGGGTGAAGCTTTCTTT; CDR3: CASVAQWQGKGEAFF
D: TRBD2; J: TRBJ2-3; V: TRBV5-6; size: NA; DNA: TGTGCCAGCAGCTTGGAGCTAGCGGGGGTGACAGATACGCAGTATTTT; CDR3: CASSLELAGVTDTQYF
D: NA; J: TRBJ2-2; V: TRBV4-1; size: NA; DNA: TGCGCCAGCAGCCAAGAGGACTTGGACAGATCGAACACCGGGGAGCTGTTTTTT; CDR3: CASSQEDLDRSNTGELFF
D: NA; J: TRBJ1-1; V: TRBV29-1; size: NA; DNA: TGCAGCGTTGTAACGGGAAGTGAAGCTTTCTTT; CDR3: CSVVTGSEAFF
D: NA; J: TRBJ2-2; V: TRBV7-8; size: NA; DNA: TGTGCCAGCAGCCGTGACACCGGGGAGCTGTTTTTT; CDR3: CASSRDTGELFF
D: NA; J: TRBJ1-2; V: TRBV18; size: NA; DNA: TGTGCCAGCTCATCCAACAGGGACGGCTACACCTTC; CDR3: CASSSNRDGYTF
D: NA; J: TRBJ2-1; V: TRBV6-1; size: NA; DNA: TGTGCCAGGATACAGGGCAGGGTAAGGCATGAGCAGTTCTTC; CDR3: CARIQGRVRHEQFF
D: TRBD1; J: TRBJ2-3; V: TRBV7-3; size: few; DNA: TGTGCCAGCAGCTTAACGCCAGGGGGAACAGATACGCAGTATTTT; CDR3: CASSLTPGGTDTQYF
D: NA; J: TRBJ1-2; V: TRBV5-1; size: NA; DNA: TGCGCCAGCAGCTTCACGAGCGATTCCTACACCTTC; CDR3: CASSFTSDSYTF
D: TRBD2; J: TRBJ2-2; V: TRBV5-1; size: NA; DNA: TGCGCCAGCAGCCTTAGCGGGGGGACCGGGGAGCTGTTTTTT; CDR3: CASSLSGGTGELFF
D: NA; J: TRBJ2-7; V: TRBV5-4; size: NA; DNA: TGTGCCAGCAGCTTGGCACCCTCTAGCGAGCAGTACTTC; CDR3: CASSLAPSSEQYF
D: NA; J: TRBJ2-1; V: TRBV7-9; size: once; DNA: TGTGCCAGCATTTCGGAAGAGGGCAGCCATGAGCAGTTCTTC; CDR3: CASISEEGSHEQFF
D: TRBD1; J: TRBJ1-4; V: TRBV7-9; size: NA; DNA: TGTGCCAGCAGATTCGACAGGGGGCGTGAGAAACTGTTTTTT; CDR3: CASRFDRGREKLFF
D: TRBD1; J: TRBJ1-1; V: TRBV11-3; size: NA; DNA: TGTGCCAGCAGCTCCAGGACAGGGAACACTGAAGCTTTCTTT; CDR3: CASSSRTGNTEAFF
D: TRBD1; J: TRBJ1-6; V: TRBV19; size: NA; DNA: TGTGCCAGTAGGAACAGGGGGAGGTCACCCCTCCACTTT; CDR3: CASRNRGRSPLHF
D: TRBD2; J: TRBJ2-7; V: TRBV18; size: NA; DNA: TGTGCCAGCTCACGACTAGCGGGGCTCGAGCAGTACTTC; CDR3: CASSRLAGLEQYF
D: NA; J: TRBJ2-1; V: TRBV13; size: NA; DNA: TGTGCCAGCAGCTTGCGACAGATTTACAATGAGCAGTTCTTC; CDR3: CASSLRQIYNEQFF
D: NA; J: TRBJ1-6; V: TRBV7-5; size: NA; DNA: TGTGCCAGAAGCTTTGGGGAGGTCGCCACCAATTCACCCCTCCACTTT; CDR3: CARSFGEVATNSPLHF
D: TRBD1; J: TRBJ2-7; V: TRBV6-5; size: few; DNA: TGTGCCATCAGTGAGTCGACGGACAGGGGAGAGCAGTACTTC; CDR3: CAISESTDRGEQYF
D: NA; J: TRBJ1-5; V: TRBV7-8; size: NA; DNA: TGTGCCAGCAGCTTAGAAGCGAATCAGCCCCAGCATTTT; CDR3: CASSLEANQPQHF
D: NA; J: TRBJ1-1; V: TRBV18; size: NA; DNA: TGTGCCAGCTCACCCGGGGGGCACCCGAACACTGAAGCTTTCTTT; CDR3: CASSPGGHPNTEAFF
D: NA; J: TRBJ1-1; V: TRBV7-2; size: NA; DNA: TGTGCCAGCAGCCCCTTGAGTAAGGCTTTCTTT; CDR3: CASSPLSKAFF
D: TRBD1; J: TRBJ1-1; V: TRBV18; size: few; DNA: TGTGCCAGCTCAGGGACAGGGGAATGGGACACTGAAGCTTTCTTT; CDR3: CASSGTGEWDTEAFF